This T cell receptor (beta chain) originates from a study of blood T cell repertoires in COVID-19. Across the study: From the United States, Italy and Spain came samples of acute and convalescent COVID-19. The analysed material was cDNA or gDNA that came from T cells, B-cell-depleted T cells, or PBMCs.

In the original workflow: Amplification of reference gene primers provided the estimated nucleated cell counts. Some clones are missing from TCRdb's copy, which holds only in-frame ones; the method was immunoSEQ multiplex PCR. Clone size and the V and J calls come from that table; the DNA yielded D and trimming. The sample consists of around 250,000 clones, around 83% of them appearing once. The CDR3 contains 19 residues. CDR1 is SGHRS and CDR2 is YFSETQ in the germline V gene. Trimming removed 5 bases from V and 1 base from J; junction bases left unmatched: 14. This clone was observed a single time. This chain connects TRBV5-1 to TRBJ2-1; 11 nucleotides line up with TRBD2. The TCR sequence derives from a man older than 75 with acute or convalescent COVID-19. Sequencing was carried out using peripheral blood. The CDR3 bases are TGCGCCAGCAGTCGGGTCAGGGGTGGACTAGCGGGTTCCTACAATGAGCAGTTCTTC. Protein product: CASSRVRGGLAGSYNEQFF.